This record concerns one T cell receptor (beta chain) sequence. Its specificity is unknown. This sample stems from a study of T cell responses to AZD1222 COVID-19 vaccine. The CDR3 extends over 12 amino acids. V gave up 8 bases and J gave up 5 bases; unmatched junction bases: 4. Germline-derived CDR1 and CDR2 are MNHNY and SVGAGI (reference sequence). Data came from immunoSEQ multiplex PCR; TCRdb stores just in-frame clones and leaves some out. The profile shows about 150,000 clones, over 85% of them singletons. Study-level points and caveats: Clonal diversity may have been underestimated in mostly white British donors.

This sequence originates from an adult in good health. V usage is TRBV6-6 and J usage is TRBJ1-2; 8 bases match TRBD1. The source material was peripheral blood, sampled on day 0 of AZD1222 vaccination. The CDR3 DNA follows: TGTGCCAGCCATGACAGGGGATATGGCTACACCTTC. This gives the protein CASHDRGYGYTF.